These 12 T cell receptor beta chains were sequenced from one sample in a study of molecular identifiers for immune sequencing clone quantification. In TCRdb, the PCR reads were re-called with MiXCR into one record per CDR3 protein. The profile covers roughly 300,000 distinct CDR3 sequences, with under 25% appearing a single time and 0.7% to 0.95% taken by the ten largest. Sequenced: naive CD8+ T cells from blood, with Jurkat cell RNA spiked in. Indicated subset: FACS-sorted CD8+CD4-CCR7+CD45RA+ naive T cells. The receptors stem from a human donor in good health. Some libraries in this study had Jurkat cell RNA spiked in.

The CDR3 region has the DNA TGTGCCAGCAGTCCAGCAGGTTTCGACTATGGCTACACCTTC. Protein product: CASSPAGFDYGYTF. V and J are TRBV12-3 or TRBV12-4 and TRBJ1-2, with unresolved D. With 5 bases removed from V and 3 bases from J, the gap between germline ends came to 13 bases. The CDR3 loop spans 14 amino acids.

This chain links TRBV3-1 with TRBJ2-3; 7 nucleotides agree with TRBD2. CDR1 is LGHDT and CDR2 is YNNKEL in the germline V gene (reference sequence). With V trimmed by 4 bases and J by 3 bases, 7 bases remained unmatched. The CDR3 runs to 15 residues. In nucleotides, the CDR3 is TGTGCCAGCAGCCCAGTGCTAGCGGAGACAGATACGCAGTATTTT. This codes for CASSPVLAETDTQYF.

This clonotype was seen at least ten times. The chain uses TRBV30 and TRBJ2-7, with TRBD2 identical over 12 bases. V lost 4 bases to trimming and J lost 6 bases; unmatched junction nucleotides: 10. Looked up from germline, CDR1 is GTSNPN and CDR2 is SVGIG (reference sequence). The CDR3 runs to 15 residues. Written as DNA, the CDR3 is TGTGCCTGGACCCTTCTAGCGGGAGGGAGTGGCGAGCAGTACTTC. It codes for CAWTLLAGGSGEQYF.

This clonotype was observed once. The chain recombines TRBV10-2 with TRBJ1-1; perhaps TRBD1 as D (5 bases). CDR1 WSHSY and CDR2 SAAADI come from the germline V gene. V lost 6 bases and J 4 bases, leaving 12 bases between the germline ends. This CDR3 comprises 13 residues. The CDR3 DNA reads TGCGCCAGCAGCGAAGGGAGGGGCACTGAAGCTTTCTTT. Its translation is CASSEGRGTEAFF.

This clonotype appeared many times. The chain joins TRBV13 to TRBJ1-1; D gene unclear. Germline assignment: CDR1 PRHDT and CDR2 FYEKMQ (reference sequence). This CDR3 contains 12 residues. Deletions cut 2 bases from V and 4 bases from J, with 5 bases between. CDR3 DNA: TGTGCCAGCAGCTTAATAAGCACTGAAGCTTTCTTT. Translating gives CASSLISTEAFF.

The CDR3 reads CASTARLSQETQYF. The CDR3 DNA sequence: TGTGCCAGCACCGCTAGGTTATCCCAAGAGACCCAGTACTTC. This sequence joins TRBV12-3 or TRBV12-4 and TRBJ2-5; D is ambiguous. The germline V and J ends were trimmed by 7 bases and 1 base, with 13 bases remaining between them. This CDR3 is 14 amino acids long.

This clonotype was seen repeatedly, ten times or more. The chain uses TRBV7-9 and TRBJ2-3; 8 bases align to TRBD2. The germline CDR1 and CDR2 sequences are SEHNR and FQNEAQ (reference sequence). J lost 0 bases, V lost 3 bases, and 2 bases had no gene match. The CDR3 spans 15 residues. CDR3 in DNA: TGTGCCAGCAGCTTTAGCGGGACGAGCACAGATACGCAGTATTTT. Protein sequence: CASSFSGTSTDTQYF.

This chain links TRBV30 with TRBJ2-1; D perhaps matches TRBD1 (6 bases). The CDR3 is 15 residues long. Germline assignment: CDR1 GTSNPN and CDR2 SVGIG (reference sequence). V gave up 4 bases and J gave up 7 bases, with 20 bases separating them. This CDR3 is CAWNLWHRELNEQFF. For the CDR3, the DNA is TGTGCCTGGAATCTATGGCACAGGGAGCTTAATGAGCAGTTCTTC.

V and J are TRBV4-1 and TRBJ2-3; 9 bases match TRBD2. V dropped 0 bases and J dropped 3; count of bases not matched to a gene: 7. The CDR3 covers 17 residues. CDR1 and CDR2 from the germline V gene are MGHRA and YSYEKL. CDR3 sequence (DNA): TGCGCCAGCAGCCAAGATTCGGCTAGCGGGGTGACAGATACGCAGTATTTT. Translating it yields CASSQDSASGVTDTQYF.

About this clonotype itself: This sequence may be a read error, since a much larger clone differs from it by one base. V gene TRBV2 combines with J gene TRBJ1-6; 9 positions agree with TRBD1. Germline loops: CDR1 SNHLY, CDR2 FYNNEI. CDR3 length: 14 residues. CDR3 region: CASLTGQGASPLPF. The DNA for the CDR3 is TGTGCCAGCTTGACGGGACAGGGCGCTTCACCCCTCCCCTTT.

This clonotype was counted between two and nine times. CDR3 bases: TGTGCCAGCAGCACCCGACTAGCGGGAAGTTCCTACGAGCAGTACTTC. This encodes CASSTRLAGSSYEQYF. V and J are TRBV7-2 and TRBJ2-7; TRBD2 aligns across 11 bases. CDR3 length equals 16 residues. Germline assignment: CDR1 SGHTA and CDR2 FQGNSA. V lost 5 bases, J lost 1 base, and 7 bases stayed unmatched.

The J gene is TRBJ2-7, the V gene TRBV12-3 or TRBV12-4; D may be TRBD2 (5 bases). The V and J ends lost 7 bases and 3 bases respectively, with 10 bases between them. The CDR3 length is 12 residues. The CDR3 DNA follows: TGTGCCAGCACAGAGGGATTCTACGAGCAGTACTTC. Its protein is CASTEGFYEQYF.